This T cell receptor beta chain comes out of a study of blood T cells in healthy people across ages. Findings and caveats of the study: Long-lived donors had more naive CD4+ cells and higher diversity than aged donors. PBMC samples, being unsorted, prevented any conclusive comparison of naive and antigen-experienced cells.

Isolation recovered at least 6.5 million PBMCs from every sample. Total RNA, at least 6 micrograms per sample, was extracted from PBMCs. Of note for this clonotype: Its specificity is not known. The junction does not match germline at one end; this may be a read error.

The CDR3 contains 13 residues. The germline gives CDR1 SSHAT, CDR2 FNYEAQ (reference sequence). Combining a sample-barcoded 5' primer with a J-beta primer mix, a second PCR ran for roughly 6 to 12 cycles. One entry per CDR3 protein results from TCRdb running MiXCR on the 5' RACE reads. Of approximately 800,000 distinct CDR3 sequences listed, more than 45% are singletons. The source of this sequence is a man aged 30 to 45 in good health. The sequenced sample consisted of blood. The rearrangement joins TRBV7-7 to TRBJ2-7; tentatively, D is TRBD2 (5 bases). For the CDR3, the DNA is TGTGCTAGCAGCTTAGCGCTCAGCTCCGAGCAGTACTTC. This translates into CASSLALSSEQYF.